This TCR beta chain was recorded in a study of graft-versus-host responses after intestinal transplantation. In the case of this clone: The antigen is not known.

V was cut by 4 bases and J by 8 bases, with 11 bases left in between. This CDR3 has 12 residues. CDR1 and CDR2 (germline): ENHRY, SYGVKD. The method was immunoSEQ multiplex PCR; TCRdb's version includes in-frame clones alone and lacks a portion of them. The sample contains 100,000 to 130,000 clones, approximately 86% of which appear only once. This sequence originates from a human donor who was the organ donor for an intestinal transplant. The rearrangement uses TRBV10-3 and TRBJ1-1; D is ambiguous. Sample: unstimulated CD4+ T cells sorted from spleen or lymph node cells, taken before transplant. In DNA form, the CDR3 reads TGTGCCATCAGTGGGGGAGTTCGGGAAGCTTTCTTT. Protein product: CAISGGVREAFF.